This T cell receptor beta chain was observed in a study of cytomegalovirus exposure and HLA in healthy donors (dated by TCRdb to the late 2010s). For the study in its entirety: According to an earlier analysis of 550 to 700 of the donors, 150 million to 200 million T cells yielded 117 million unique TCR beta sequences and approximately 280 Gb of sequence data. Among the roughly 400 genotyped donors, 75% to 90% belonged to the genetic ancestry cluster associated with self-reported Caucasian donors. About 280 gigabases of sequencing data and tens of millions of unique TCR sequences were included in an early release covering roughly 700 HLA-typed donors. To decide whether each TCR beta V gene segment behaved as functional or pseudogenic, an earlier analysis of approximately 600 of the donors relied on high-throughput TCR beta sequencing. On average, about 240,000 unique TCR beta nucleotide sequences were sequenced per donor among more than 350 genotyped donors of the cohort, with around 19% of those sequences being non-productive. The aim of the study was to test whether cataloging public T cell receptors could identify signatures of past pathogen exposure. Using immunosequencing, the study profiled T cell repertoires from around 670 subjects and related those repertoires to cytomegalovirus serostatus. The later analysis used no new phenotypic data to find candidate immune exposures, relying instead on TCR beta sequences and their occurrence across donors. A later analysis re-examined previously published TCR beta repertoires from roughly 650 donors and added high-resolution HLA genotyping to investigate patterns of TCR occurrence. Donor age, sex, ethnicity and CMV serostatus were collected together with the repertoire data. A later genetic analysis took genome-wide SNP genotypes for about three fifths of the 666 donors and used that subset as a discovery cohort. Typing coverage differed by locus: A, B, C, DRB1 and DQB1 were typed in roughly 620-630 donors, DQA1 in 522, DPA1 in some 570, and DPB1 in just under 480. High-throughput TCR immunosequencing, statistical association of individual TCRs with disease status, and machine learning were combined to predict cytomegalovirus infection status. Along with the approximately 650-subject first cohort, a separate validation cohort of over a hundred different subjects was used. All discovery cohort repertoires had been generated using a single sequencing platform. Because of strong linkage in the cohort, five DR-DQ haplotypes were treated as single units for association and clustering. HLA typing included class I and class II loci at four-digit resolution. General findings and caveats noted by the study authors: When HLA alleles, especially DR and DQ, strongly co-occurred, TCR associations were difficult to assign to individual alleles. A later genetic analysis reported fewer N-insertions in productive TCRs among donors in an Asian-associated ancestry cluster than the approximately 670-donor mean. A later genetic analysis associated a missense DCLRE1C variant with V-gene and J-gene trimming of TCR beta chains, and an independent cohort replicated the association. A group of highly shared sequence variants was considered likely to be a technical artifact of the sequencing pipeline. The classifier was reported to diagnose cytomegalovirus status with high specificity and sensitivity in both the original cohort and the validation cohort. A further reported finding was that TCR beta sequences accurately predicted the HLA-A and HLA-B alleles for most subjects in the first cohort. The earlier analysis of 587 of the donors excluded some 16 rarely observed V segments, including chromosome 9 orphons, because counts were too low. In vitro tests confirmed that a few of the cytomegalovirus-associated TCR beta chains recognize cytomegalovirus antigens. In a later analysis, HLA-associated TCR beta chains were found to be more clonally expanded and to have lower generation probabilities than equally common non-associated chains. Because HLA typing was missing for some donors at each locus, association tests included only the typed subset. For the cohort, immune exposure information was limited to CMV serostatus. Specific HLA alleles were associated with around 18,000 TCR beta sequences at a false discovery rate of 0.05 in a later analysis. In an earlier analysis of 500 to 650 of the donors, most TCR beta V segments appeared in productive rearrangements about 87% or about 30% of the time, broadly matching IMGT annotations. Several of the top co-occurrence clusters appeared to be linked to parvovirus B19, influenza, CMV and Epstein-Barr virus, according to a later analysis. According to the authors, the approach could potentially be generalized to other disease states and immunological phenotypes. According to a later analysis, TCR association rates differed among HLA loci, with DRB1 alleles showing the most associated TCRs and HLA-C alleles showing the fewest. Presence/absence analyses assumed roughly uniform sequencing depth across donors, an assumption that may not hold. The cohort was sequenced for TCR beta chains only, and without alpha or paired-chain data the features that could be detected were limited. Linkage disequilibrium might explain the correlated functional status among segregating V segments, but an unknown experimental factor could not be ruled out. Some IMGT-functional V segments, including TRBV6-2 and TRBV6-3, could not be distinguished by the 87-base-pair reads and were therefore excluded. In the study, approximately 160 TCR beta chains were listed as associated with cytomegalovirus. According to a later analysis, most CMV-associated TCR beta chains appeared to be HLA-restricted, and the HLA associations seemed to be driven largely by CMV exposure. Most TCR sequences were seen in very few donors, while some public TCRs were found in many individuals.

At the junction V is shortened by 6 bases and J by 2 bases, with 17 bases in between. The CDR1 and CDR2 encoded by the germline V gene (reference sequence) are MNHEY and SMNVEV. Including cysteine and phenylalanine, the CDR3 has 16 amino acids. Left in the record is the CDR3 DNA by itself, 48 bases read in frame from the first base. Receptor amplification or capture employed the immunoSEQ multiplex PCR assay. For the multiplex PCR, a mixture combining 60 forward primers for TCR Vbeta segments and 13 reverse primers for TCR Jbeta segments was used. The CDR3 region of rearranged TCR beta genes was amplified from genomic DNA by a multiplex PCR assay. The amplified TCR beta libraries were sequenced on the Illumina HiSeq System as 87-base-pair reads. Per the original workflow: Across the 700 or so repertoires, a later analysis counted 78 million or so unique TCR beta chains, 9.5 million to 12 million of which were shared by at least two donors. A nearest-neighbor algorithm error-corrected the raw reads and collapsed the reads into unique sequences, merging closely related sequences to remove PCR and sequencing errors. V, D and J gene segments were assigned by aligning CDR3 sequences to IMGT reference sequences. For a sequence to be retained, a match of at least six nucleotides to both a V gene segment and a J gene segment was required. Rearrangements were classified as productive when the CDR3 lacked stop codons and remained in frame with V and J, and all other rearrangements were classified as non-productive. Following IMGT convention, CDR3 was defined as the stretch from the second conserved V-encoded cysteine to the conserved J-encoded phenylalanine. The earlier analysis of about 610 of the donors excluded any sequence lacking an unambiguous match to a single V gene segment. In an earlier analysis of several hundred of the donors, V segments were called functional above 56.7% productive rearrangements and were called segregating when the between-donor standard deviation exceeded 5%. A statistical classification framework was built to diagnose cytomegalovirus status from the catalog of TCR beta chain sequences. In a later analysis, TCR nucleotide sequences were compared against IMGT/GENE-DB human TR gene sequences so that V and J genes could be assigned. A later analysis assigned CDR3 sequences and most-parsimonious VDJ recombination scenarios with the TCRdist pipeline. In a later analysis, every TCR beta chain was defined by the combination of its CDR3 amino acid sequence and its V-gene family, and reads without a unique V-gene family were dropped. As a way to deal with suspected cross-contamination and a sequencing artifact, a later analysis dropped over 550 nucleotide sequences that were highly shared and had low generation probability. In a later analysis, a clonal expansion index was calculated for each public chain from normalized within-repertoire ranks of inferred template counts. A later analysis computed generation probabilities with a VDJ recombination model fitted to out-of-frame rearrangements, and checked the results against IGoR. In a later analysis, TCR-TCR, TCR-HLA and TCR-CMV co-occurrence was scored with hypergeometric tests, and a repertoire-size bias correction was applied to TCR pairs. A later analysis estimated false discovery rates by permuting HLA or CMV assignments 20 times. A later analysis grouped co-occurring TCRs with DBSCAN, adding TCRdist sequence similarity when clustering within HLA-allele-positive subsets. Repertoires with fewer than 30,000 or more than 120,000 public chains were left out of co-occurrence clustering, as were five repertoires with anomalous nucleotide sharing. This immuneACCESS table, as held by TCRdb, lists in-frame sequences with V and J called but not all clones. Of the missing ones, under half trace to an unresolved V gene in checked studies; the others have no known cause. V and J calls and clone size are as listed in that table; D and trimming were resolved from the DNA. The sample profile shows a few hundred thousand clones; under 80% of them were found once. The ten largest clonotypes hold 2% to 2.5% of the sample.

In total, 666 healthy bone marrow donors made up the cohort. Cohort members were all nominally healthy when sampled, although unrecorded immune exposures were likely present. The donor was CMV seronegative and was included in the group of under 450 seronegative cohort members. A peripheral blood sample was collected from each donor, and TCR beta sequencing was performed on peripheral blood mononuclear cells. Genomic DNA extraction from the blood cell samples was performed with the Qiagen DNeasy Blood Extraction Kit. This clone came up a few times. The target of this receptor is not known. The record has no base qualities; no much larger clone is one base away.

The chain is assembled from TRBV27 and TRBJ2-1; tentative D gene TRBD2, with 6 bases matching. The clonotype was recovered from a female donor in good health and CMV-seronegative. The sample comprised PBMCs. The CDR3 amino acid sequence is: CASSLTGLDAYNEQFF. The nucleotide sequence reads TGTGCCAGCAGCCTTACGGGACTCGACGCCTACAATGAGCAGTTCTTC.